A selection of T cell receptor beta chains follows, all from one sample in a study of OX40 agonist ivuxolimab in advanced cancers. Libraries were prepared by immunoSEQ multiplex PCR; TCRdb keeps only in-frame clonotypes and omits some of them. The table shows tens of thousands of clones, with 75% to 90% occurring only once. The sample in question was CD4+ or CD8+ T cells sorted from blood, obtained in a trial of the OX40 agonist ivuxolimab. These receptors originate from an adult with an advanced solid tumor such as melanoma, head and neck, liver or kidney cancer. The CDR3 runs from the conserved cysteine through the conserved F or W. A D gene is named only where the DNA matches it firmly. For some rows the clone size is stated as once, few or many, or as a class when expanded; others skip it.

NA	NA	TRBV11-2	TRBJ2-1	TGTGCCAGCAGGCCAACAGGGCGCTCCTACAATGAGCAGTTCTTC	CASRPTGRSYNEQFF
NA	NA	TRBV11-2	TRBJ2-7	TGTGCCAGCAGCTTGAATCACCGGGACGCTACCTACGAGCAGTACTTC	CASSLNHRDATYEQYF
NA	NA	TRBV29-1	TRBJ1-4	TGCAGCGTTGGAGGTGGGGGTGGCGAAAAACTGTTTTTT	CSVGGGGGEKLFF
NA	NA	TRBV29-1	TRBJ2-3	TGCAGCGTTGAAGATAGAAGCAACACAGATACGCAGTATTTT	CSVEDRSNTDTQYF
NA	NA	TRBV10-3	TRBJ1-4	TGTGCCATCAGTCGGGACTTTCCGGAAAAACTGTTTTTT	CAISRDFPEKLFF
NA	NA	TRBV6-1	TRBJ2-1	TGTGCCAGCAGTGGTGGTCCGAGCTCCTACAATGAGCAGTTCTTC	CASSGGPSSYNEQFF
NA	TRBD1	TRBV28	TRBJ1-2	TGTGCCAGCAGTTTAGGTGGGACAGCGGGACTTGGCTACACCTTC	CASSLGGTAGLGYTF
NA	TRBD2	TRBV18	TRBJ2-7	TGTGCCAGCTCACTCGGACTAGCGGGGGCCTCCTACGAGCAGTACTTC	CASSLGLAGASYEQYF
NA	NA	TRBV28	TRBJ1-2	TGTGCCAGCAGGGCCGGGGTACTCTATGGCTACACCTTC	CASRAGVLYGYTF
NA	TRBD1	TRBV7-9	TRBJ1-3	TGTGCCAGCAGCTTAGGCGGGAGAGGGACAGGGGATAGAAACACCATATATTTT	CASSLGGRGTGDRNTIYF
few	NA	TRBV27	TRBJ2-1	TGTGCCAGCATTCTCTCCGGGGCAGGACTCAATGAGCAGTTCTTC	CASILSGAGLNEQFF
NA	NA	TRBV5-1	TRBJ1-2	TGCGCCAGCAGCTTGGACGGCGGCTACACCTTC	CASSLDGGYTF
NA	TRBD2	TRBV7-2	TRBJ2-7	TGTGCCAGCAGCTTAGAGAGTTCGGGACTAGTTTCCTACGAGCAGTACTTC	CASSLESSGLVSYEQYF
NA	NA	TRBV28	TRBJ1-2	TGTGCCAGCAGTTTAGTTCGACAGATCTATGGCTACACCTTC	CASSLVRQIYGYTF
NA	NA	TRBV19	TRBJ2-2	TGTGCCAGTAGATTCATGGCAGGGCGGTCCACCGGGGAGCTGTTTTTT	CASRFMAGRSTGELFF
NA	TRBD1	TRBV6-1	TRBJ1-3	TGTGCCAGCAGTGGGCAGGGGGGGGTCGCTGGAAACACCATATATTTT	CASSGQGGVAGNTIYF
NA	TRBD1	TRBV6-1	TRBJ2-1	TGTGCCAGCATAGGACAGGGACGGAACAATGAGCAGTTCTTC	CASIGQGRNNEQFF
NA	NA	TRBV4-2	TRBJ1-2	TGTGCCAGCAGCCAAGACCGGCAGTTGCGCTATGGCTACACCTTC	CASSQDRQLRYGYTF
NA	NA	TRBV7-7	TRBJ2-5	TGTGCTAGCAGCTTGGGCAGCCAAGAGACCCAGTACTTC	CASSLGSQETQYF
NA	NA	TRBV28	TRBJ1-5	TGTGCCAGCTCACAGGTGGGGGTATTGGGCAATCAGCCCCAGCATTTT	CASSQVGVLGNQPQHF
NA	TRBD2	TRBV6-6	TRBJ2-5	TGTGCCAGCAGTTTCTTGCGGCTAGCGGGGCTACGGGAGCAGTACTTC	CASSFLRLAGLREQYF
once	TRBD1	TRBV4-1	TRBJ2-3	TGCGCCAGCAGCCAAGACGGACAGGGGGCAGATACGCAGTATTTT	CASSQDGQGADTQYF
NA	NA	TRBV5-1	TRBJ1-2	TGCGCCAGCAGGTGGACAGCCGGCTATGGCTACACCTTC	CASRWTAGYGYTF
NA	TRBD1	TRBV6-5	TRBJ1-2	TGTGCCAGCAGGACAGGGGGATCTAACTATGGCTACACCTTC	CASRTGGSNYGYTF
NA	NA	TRBV11-2	TRBJ2-7	TGTGCCAGCAGCGGATCAGGGTTTGTTATATCTGACGAGCAGTACTTC	CASSGSGFVISDEQYF
NA	NA	TRBV4-1	TRBJ2-2	TGCGCCAGCAGCCAACAGGGTCGAGCCACCGGGGAGCTGTTTTTT	CASSQQGRATGELFF
once	NA	TRBV18	TRBJ1-3	TGTGCCAGCTCACCAATAGCTACAGGAGGGTCTGGAAACACCATATATTTT	CASSPIATGGSGNTIYF
NA	TRBD2	TRBV19	TRBJ2-1	TGTGCCAGTAGTATGGGCGCGGGAGGATCCTACAATGAGCAGTTCTTC	CASSMGAGGSYNEQFF
NA	NA	TRBV6-5	TRBJ1-1	TGTGCCAGCAGTTACGGGGGGCAGAACACTGAAGCTTTCTTT	CASSYGGQNTEAFF
NA	NA	TRBV11-2	TRBJ2-3	TGTGCCAGCAGCCCCCGCGGTTTAACGCAGTATTTT	CASSPRGLTQYF
NA	TRBD2	TRBV5-1	TRBJ2-7	TGCGCCAGCAGCTCCGAGCGACTAGCGGGCTACGAGCAGTACTTC	CASSSERLAGYEQYF
NA	NA	TRBV7-4	TRBJ2-7	TGTGCCAGCAGCTCCCTGGATAGGGATCGATCAGATTTCTACGAGCAGTACTTC	CASSSLDRDRSDFYEQYF
NA	NA	TRBV11-2	TRBJ2-1	TGTGCCAGCAGCCCCGTGGGGGTTCAGCAGTTCTTC	CASSPVGVQQFF
NA	TRBD1	TRBV10-3	TRBJ2-3	TGTGCCACTGGACAGGACCCAGATACGCAGTATTTT	CATGQDPDTQYF
NA	TRBD2	TRBV7-4	TRBJ2-5	TGTGCCAGCAGCTTAGCATGGGAGGGCCAAGAGACCCAGTACTTC	CASSLAWEGQETQYF
NA	NA	TRBV7-3	TRBJ2-1	TGTGCCAGCAGCTCGGGCGGGACAGACAATGAGCAGTTCTTC	CASSSGGTDNEQFF
NA	TRBD1	TRBV6-6	TRBJ1-5	TGTGCCAGCAGTAACGGGGGACAGGGCAATCAGCCCCAGCATTTT	CASSNGGQGNQPQHF
NA	TRBD1	TRBV14	TRBJ1-2	TGTGCCAGCAGCCATTCAGGGGGCGCCTGGGGCTACACCTTC	CASSHSGGAWGYTF
NA	TRBD1	TRBV5-6	TRBJ2-7	TGTGCCAGCAGCTTCCCCTTGGGACAGGGGGCGGGCGAGCAGTACTTC	CASSFPLGQGAGEQYF
NA	NA	TRBV11-2	TRBJ2-1	TGCGCCAGCAGCTTAGGGGCAAACCGGGGGACTGATGAGCAGTTCTTC	CASSLGANRGTDEQFF
NA	NA	TRBV18	TRBJ2-7	TGTGCCAGCTCACCCTCGACGGGCGGGTCCTACGAGCAGTACTTC	CASSPSTGGSYEQYF
NA	NA	TRBV19	TRBJ1-2	TGTGCCAGTAGAATTGGCGGTGGAGGCTATGGCTACACCTTC	CASRIGGGGYGYTF
few	NA	TRBV12-5	TRBJ1-2	TGTGCTAGTGGTTTGGTCCCCGTGGACTATGGCTACACCTTC	CASGLVPVDYGYTF
NA	NA	TRBV5-5	TRBJ1-1	TGTGCCAGCAGCGTAAGGGGAGAACACACTGAAGCTTTCTTT	CASSVRGEHTEAFF
NA	NA	TRBV5-1	TRBJ2-7	TGCGCCAGCAGAGGGAGGGGGCTACCTACCTACGAGCAGTACTTC	CASRGRGLPTYEQYF
NA	TRBD1	TRBV2	TRBJ1-1	TGTGCCAGCACCGGGACAGGGTTTGCTGAAGCTTTCTTT	CASTGTGFAEAFF
NA	TRBD2	TRBV19	TRBJ2-7	TGTGCCAGTAGTATCCCTAGCGGGGGCCCCGAAAGGGGGTTCTACGAGCAGTACTTC	CASSIPSGGPERGFYEQYF
NA	NA	TRBV18	TRBJ1-6	TGTGCCAGCTCATCCTCCCACAGGAGATCACCCCTCCACTTT	CASSSSHRRSPLHF